This T cell receptor (beta chain) originates from a study of technical replicates of blood from a handful of donors. Per germline, CDR1 SEHNR and CDR2 FQNEAQ (reference sequence). V shed 4 bases and J 12 bases; nucleotides not matched to a gene: 11. This CDR3 is 14 amino acids long. The repertoire was sequenced with immunoSEQ multiplex PCR; TCRdb's copy has only in-frame clones and lacks some. The sample gives about 83,000 clones, around 90% of which show up once; around 0.25% is in the top ten. The TCR was taken from a human donor in good health. The sample was T cells isolated from PBMCs. The J gene is TRBJ2-1, the V gene TRBV7-9; 8 nucleotides line up with TRBD2. CDR3: CASSSGTSAMTQFF. The CDR3 DNA is TGTGCCAGCAGCTCGGGGACTAGTGCAATGACGCAGTTCTTC.